This is a list of T cell receptor beta chains from one sample in a study of OX40 agonist ivuxolimab in advanced cancers. Sequencing used immunoSEQ multiplex PCR; TCRdb keeps in-frame clones, though not all of them. The sample lists 55,000 to 65,000 clones; 75% to 90% were seen once. The sample here was CD4+ or CD8+ T cells sorted from blood, taken in a trial of the OX40 agonist ivuxolimab. The source of these receptors is an adult with an advanced solid tumor such as melanoma, head and neck, liver or kidney cancer. Both conserved end residues are part of each CDR3. Each record gives: J gene, D gene, V gene, CDR3 DNA, CDR3 protein. The D gene is left open where the match is weak.

TRBJ2-1 | TRBD1 | TRBV18 | TGTGCCAGCTCAATCGACAGGGGGCCTTACAATGAGCAGTTCTTC | CASSIDRGPYNEQFF
TRBJ2-2 | . | TRBV2 | TGTGCCAGCAGCCGACAGGTTCTTTACACCGGGGAGCTGTTTTTT | CASSRQVLYTGELFF
TRBJ1-3 | . | TRBV7-2 | TGTGCCAGCAGCTCGAGTAGCTCTGGAAACACCATATATTTT | CASSSSSSGNTIYF
TRBJ1-5 | . | TRBV10-2 | TGCGCCAGCAGCCAAAATAGCAATCAGCCCCAGCATTTT | CASSQNSNQPQHF
TRBJ1-4 | TRBD1 | TRBV25-1 | TGTGCCAGCAGTGAATCAAGGGGGCCAAATGAAAAACTGTTTTTT | CASSESRGPNEKLFF
TRBJ1-2 | . | TRBV6-5 | TGTGCCAGCAGACAAACAGGGAACGATGGCTACACCTTC | CASRQTGNDGYTF
TRBJ2-3 | . | TRBV5-4 | TGTGCCAGCAGCTTGACGGGGCTTAGCACAGATACGCAGTATTTT | CASSLTGLSTDTQYF
TRBJ2-1 | . | TRBV9 | TGTGCCAGCAGCGCCTCTAACTCCTACAATGAGCAGTTCTTC | CASSASNSYNEQFF
TRBJ2-1 | . | TRBV2 | TGTGCCAGCAGTGAATTAAGACAGTACAATGAGCAGTTCTTC | CASSELRQYNEQFF
TRBJ2-2 | . | TRBV20-1 | TGCAGTGCCCCTGGTTCCGGGGAGCTGTTTTTT | CSAPGSGELFF
TRBJ2-3 | . | TRBV6-1 | TGTGCCAGCAGTGAAGCGCTTCGGGGGGATACGCAGTATTTT | CASSEALRGDTQYF